This is a list of T cell receptor beta chains from one sample in a study of blood T cell repertoires in COVID-19. Sequencing was performed with immunoSEQ multiplex PCR; in TCRdb, only in-frame clones are kept and a portion is missing. Of about 180,000 clones listed, roughly 89% are singletons. Sequenced: PBMCs or T cells enriched from blood (not recorded which). These receptor sequences come from a woman in her thirties or forties with acute COVID-19. Both conserved end residues are part of each CDR3. Fields, in order: V gene, J gene, D gene, clone size, CDR3 protein, CDR3 DNA. D genes are given only for firm matches. Some rows mark clone size as missing; the rest say once, few, many or name a class of expanded clone.

v_gene: TRBV12-3/TRBV12-4; j_gene: TRBJ2-7; d_gene: TRBD1; abundance: NA; CDR3aa: CASSAGTGYEQYF; CDR3nt: TGTGCCAGCAGTGCCGGGACAGGCTACGAGCAGTACTTC
v_gene: TRBV25-1; j_gene: TRBJ2-7; d_gene: NA; abundance: once; CDR3aa: CASSSPYEQYF; CDR3nt: TGTGCCAGCAGTTCTCCCTACGAGCAGTACTTC
v_gene: TRBV4-1; j_gene: TRBJ2-1; d_gene: TRBD2; abundance: NA; CDR3aa: CASSQDGGLAPNNEQFF; CDR3nt: TGCGCCAGCAGCCAAGATGGCGGACTAGCTCCTAACAATGAGCAGTTCTTC
v_gene: TRBV6-5; j_gene: TRBJ2-2; d_gene: NA; abundance: NA; CDR3aa: CASSSRRSNTGELFF; CDR3nt: TGTGCCAGCAGTTCTAGACGATCGAACACCGGGGAGCTGTTTTTT
v_gene: TRBV3-1/TRBV3-2; j_gene: TRBJ2-5; d_gene: TRBD2; abundance: NA; CDR3aa: CASSKPGLAGQETQYF; CDR3nt: TGTGCCAGCAGCAAACCGGGACTAGCGGGACAAGAGACCCAGTACTTC
v_gene: TRBV6-5; j_gene: TRBJ2-1; d_gene: TRBD2; abundance: NA; CDR3aa: CASSYSQGTRSGEQFF; CDR3nt: TGTGCCAGCAGTTACTCTCAGGGGACTAGGTCCGGTGAGCAGTTCTTC
v_gene: TRBV19; j_gene: TRBJ2-3; d_gene: TRBD2; abundance: NA; CDR3aa: CASSHGLAGADTQYF; CDR3nt: TGTGCCAGTAGCCACGGACTAGCGGGCGCAGATACGCAGTATTTT
v_gene: TRBV13; j_gene: TRBJ2-1; d_gene: TRBD2; abundance: NA; CDR3aa: CASSLGLAGGSNDNEQFF; CDR3nt: TGTGCCAGCAGCTTAGGTCTAGCGGGGGGCTCGAACGACAATGAGCAGTTCTTC
v_gene: TRBV7-9; j_gene: TRBJ1-1; d_gene: NA; abundance: NA; CDR3aa: CASSLSGHQNTEAFF; CDR3nt: TGTGCCAGCAGCTTGTCGGGACACCAGAACACTGAAGCTTTCTTT
v_gene: TRBV3-1/TRBV3-2; j_gene: TRBJ1-5; d_gene: NA; abundance: once; CDR3aa: CASSQGGGVLGNQPQHF; CDR3nt: TGTGCCAGCAGCCAAGGGGGAGGAGTTTTAGGCAATCAGCCCCAGCATTTT
v_gene: TRBV7-2; j_gene: TRBJ1-2; d_gene: TRBD1; abundance: NA; CDR3aa: CASSPTSGQGYGYTF; CDR3nt: TGTGCCAGCAGCCCTACCTCGGGACAGGGTTATGGCTACACCTTC
v_gene: TRBV4-2; j_gene: TRBJ1-2; d_gene: TRBD1; abundance: NA; CDR3aa: CASSQDPDRGPQGGYTF; CDR3nt: TGTGCCAGCAGCCAAGATCCGGACAGGGGGCCCCAGGGTGGCTACACCTTC
v_gene: TRBV6-6; j_gene: TRBJ2-7; d_gene: TRBD2; abundance: NA; CDR3aa: CASSYELAGKDEQYF; CDR3nt: TGTGCCAGCAGTTATGAGCTAGCGGGTAAGGACGAGCAGTACTTC
v_gene: TRBV19; j_gene: TRBJ1-6; d_gene: NA; abundance: many; CDR3aa: CASGVNSPLHF; CDR3nt: TGTGCCAGCGGGGTCAATTCACCCCTCCACTTT
v_gene: TRBV11-1; j_gene: TRBJ2-5; d_gene: NA; abundance: NA; CDR3aa: CASEGGASPWTQYF; CDR3nt: TGTGCCAGCGAGGGGGGGGCCTCACCCTGGACCCAGTACTTC
v_gene: TRBV7-2; j_gene: TRBJ1-3; d_gene: NA; abundance: few; CDR3aa: CASSLDYSGNTIYF; CDR3nt: TGTGCCAGCAGCTTAGACTATTCTGGAAACACCATATATTTT
v_gene: TRBV12-3/TRBV12-4; j_gene: TRBJ2-5; d_gene: NA; abundance: NA; CDR3aa: CASIKQGGETQYF; CDR3nt: TGTGCCAGCATTAAACAGGGCGGTGAGACCCAGTACTTC
v_gene: TRBV19; j_gene: TRBJ1-6; d_gene: NA; abundance: NA; CDR3aa: CASSPNKYSPLHF; CDR3nt: TGTGCCAGTAGTCCGAACAAGTATTCACCCCTCCACTTT
v_gene: TRBV2; j_gene: TRBJ2-4; d_gene: NA; abundance: NA; CDR3aa: CASTSKSENIQYF; CDR3nt: TGTGCCAGCACTAGCAAGTCGGAAAACATTCAGTACTTC
v_gene: TRBV21-1; j_gene: TRBJ1-6; d_gene: NA; abundance: NA; CDR3aa: CASSLGQNSPLHF; CDR3nt: TGTGCCAGCAGCCTAGGACAGAATTCACCCCTCCACTTT
v_gene: TRBV9; j_gene: TRBJ2-1; d_gene: TRBD1; abundance: NA; CDR3aa: CASNVEDGTGADNEQFF; CDR3nt: TGTGCCAGCAACGTAGAAGACGGGACAGGGGCAGACAATGAGCAGTTCTTC
v_gene: TRBV27; j_gene: TRBJ1-2; d_gene: TRBD1; abundance: once; CDR3aa: CASSLGGQGASYTF; CDR3nt: TGTGCCAGCAGCCTGGGAGGGCAGGGGGCCAGCTACACCTTC
v_gene: TRBV27; j_gene: TRBJ2-7; d_gene: TRBD2; abundance: NA; CDR3aa: CASSLLGAGGYEQYF; CDR3nt: TGTGCCAGCAGTTTATTGGGAGCGGGGGGCTACGAGCAGTACTTC
v_gene: TRBV10-3; j_gene: TRBJ2-7; d_gene: NA; abundance: NA; CDR3aa: CAIRLDSPYEQYF; CDR3nt: TGTGCCATCAGACTGGACAGTCCCTACGAGCAGTACTTC
v_gene: TRBV3-1/TRBV3-2; j_gene: TRBJ2-2; d_gene: NA; abundance: NA; CDR3aa: CASSQSASQGGELFF; CDR3nt: TGTGCCAGCAGCCAATCGGCTAGCCAAGGCGGGGAGCTGTTTTTT
v_gene: TRBV5-4; j_gene: TRBJ2-1; d_gene: TRBD2; abundance: NA; CDR3aa: CASTPGAGVPSYNEQFF; CDR3nt: TGTGCCAGCACCCCAGGAGCGGGGGTTCCCTCCTACAATGAGCAGTTCTTC
v_gene: TRBV29-1; j_gene: TRBJ1-2; d_gene: NA; abundance: NA; CDR3aa: CSVDRQGSYGYTF; CDR3nt: TGCAGCGTTGATCGGCAGGGATCCTATGGCTACACCTTC
v_gene: TRBV4-1; j_gene: TRBJ2-6; d_gene: NA; abundance: NA; CDR3aa: CASSRMGANVLTF; CDR3nt: TGCGCCAGCAGCCGTATGGGGGCCAACGTCCTGACTTTC
v_gene: TRBV27; j_gene: TRBJ2-7; d_gene: TRBD2; abundance: NA; CDR3aa: CASSLMAGGGSYEQYF; CDR3nt: TGTGCCAGCAGTTTAATGGCGGGAGGGGGGTCCTACGAGCAGTACTTC
v_gene: TRBV4-1; j_gene: TRBJ2-2; d_gene: TRBD1; abundance: NA; CDR3aa: CASSVTGTGATGELFF; CDR3nt: TGCGCCAGCAGCGTGACCGGGACAGGGGCGACCGGGGAGCTGTTTTTT
v_gene: TRBV5-1; j_gene: TRBJ2-5; d_gene: NA; abundance: once; CDR3aa: CASAPGPQETQYF; CDR3nt: TGCGCCAGCGCACCGGGTCCTCAAGAGACCCAGTACTTC
v_gene: TRBV5-5; j_gene: TRBJ2-1; d_gene: NA; abundance: NA; CDR3aa: CASSTQEPTYNEQFF; CDR3nt: TGTGCCAGCAGCACACAGGAGCCCACCTACAATGAGCAGTTCTTC
v_gene: TRBV10-2; j_gene: TRBJ2-2; d_gene: NA; abundance: NA; CDR3aa: CASKEFTGELFF; CDR3nt: TGCGCCAGCAAGGAGTTTACCGGGGAGCTGTTTTTT
v_gene: TRBV27; j_gene: TRBJ2-2; d_gene: NA; abundance: NA; CDR3aa: CASRPAGGTGELFF; CDR3nt: TGTGCCAGCAGGCCCGCCGGCGGGACCGGGGAGCTGTTTTTT
v_gene: TRBV30; j_gene: TRBJ1-1; d_gene: TRBD1; abundance: NA; CDR3aa: CAWSGPTGGFGEAFF; CDR3nt: TGTGCCTGGAGTGGCCCGACAGGGGGCTTTGGAGAAGCTTTCTTT
v_gene: TRBV24-1; j_gene: TRBJ2-1; d_gene: NA; abundance: NA; CDR3aa: CATSDSSATSGDEQFF; CDR3nt: TGTGCCACCAGTGATTCCTCGGCTACTTCAGGCGATGAGCAGTTCTTC
v_gene: TRBV6-5; j_gene: TRBJ1-6; d_gene: TRBD1; abundance: NA; CDR3aa: CASSTRTGRESPLHF; CDR3nt: TGTGCCAGCAGTACCCGGACAGGAAGGGAGTCACCCCTCCACTTT
v_gene: TRBV3-1/TRBV3-2; j_gene: TRBJ2-3; d_gene: NA; abundance: once; CDR3aa: CASRLARGSNTDTQYF; CDR3nt: TGTGCCAGCAGATTAGCGCGGGGAAGTAATACAGATACGCAGTATTTT
v_gene: TRBV10-3; j_gene: TRBJ1-1; d_gene: TRBD1; abundance: NA; CDR3aa: CAIHQGAHTEAFF; CDR3nt: TGTGCCATACACCAGGGGGCCCACACTGAAGCTTTCTTT
v_gene: TRBV12-5; j_gene: TRBJ2-7; d_gene: TRBD2; abundance: NA; CDR3aa: CASGLVRGTSGSSYEQYF; CDR3nt: TGTGCTAGTGGTTTGGTACGAGGGACTAGCGGGAGCTCCTACGAGCAGTACTTC